This T cell receptor (beta chain) was sequenced during a study of T cells in localized non-small cell lung cancer. Overall study results and limits: A median of 57 of the top 100 tumor clones appeared in adjacent lung, which was paired and uninvolved. In uninvolved adjacent lung, T cell clonality reached its highest value, exceeding tumor.

About this clone itself: Its antigen is currently unknown.

The CDR3 spans 20 residues. V lost 0 bases and J lost 2, with 24 bases in between. Germline V lookup: CDR1 KGHSH, CDR2 LQKENI. Profiling relied on immunoSEQ multiplex PCR, and the TCRdb table lists in-frame clones only, not all of them. Altogether around 67,000 clones are present, under 90% being singletons, with the ten largest covering almost 2%. The starting material was peripheral blood, obtained before any cancer treatment. This TCR was sampled from a woman aged 40-69 years with stage I lung adenocarcinoma. This chain connects TRBV18 to TRBJ2-3, with D perhaps assigned TRBD1 or TRBD2 (5 bases each). The CDR3 region is CASSPPMPGPSNLSTDTQYF. CDR3 sequence (DNA): TGTGCCAGCTCACCACCGATGCCGGGGCCCTCCAATCTTTCCACAGATACGCAGTATTTT.